A single sample is the source of the 25 T cell receptor beta chains below, sequenced in a study of CDR3 diversity in severe acne. Using its own MiXCR run on the PCR reads, TCRdb lists one record per CDR3 protein. The sample comprises over 100,000 distinct CDR3 sequences, roughly half of which are singletons, and under 15% rests with the top ten. Input material: blood. These receptors all stem from a male donor with acne.

This clonotype was recorded many times. The chain couples TRBV9 to TRBJ2-6, with D unresolved. The V and J ends lost 4 bases and 0 bases respectively, with 14 bases between them. The CDR3 covers 17 residues. The germline gives CDR1 SGDLS, CDR2 YYNGEE. The CDR3 nucleotides read TGTGCCAGCAGCATTAGGACGGCTAGCTCTGGGGCCAACGTCCTGACTTTC. Translating it yields CASSIRTASSGANVLTF.

By sample share, this clonotype is medium-sized (0.01 to 0.1%). J is TRBJ2-7 and V is TRBV6-5; a possible D gene is TRBD2 (6 bases). CDR1 MNHEY and CDR2 SVGAGI come from the germline V gene. The CDR3 covers 15 residues. Trimming took off 5 bases at V and 0 bases at J, with 14 bases between the two ends. CDR3 DNA sequence: TGTGCCAGCAGTGGCAGGGACGGGAGCTCCTACGAGCAGTACTTC. It specifies CASSGRDGSSYEQYF.

This clonotype has a handful of counts. V is TRBV10-3 and J is TRBJ2-2; 10 bases are a match to TRBD2. This CDR3 has 15 residues. Unmatched junction bases numbered 1, after V lost 2 bases and J lost 4 bases. The germline V gene encodes CDR1 ENHRY and CDR2 SYGVKD. DNA for the CDR3: TGTGCCATCAGTGAGACTAGCGGGGCCACCGGGGAGCTGTTTTTT. Translated: CAISETSGATGELFF.

The J gene is TRBJ1-5, the V gene TRBV10-2; D unresolved. Germline lookup yields CDR1 WSHSY and CDR2 SAAADI. The CDR3 consists of 14 residues. The V end was cut by 3 bases, the J end by 3 bases, with 9 bases between. The DNA for the CDR3 is TGCGCCAGCAGTGATAAGGGATTCAATCAGCCCCAGCATTTT. It encodes CASSDKGFNQPQHF.

This clonotype was seen many times. The V and J genes are TRBV6-2 or TRBV6-3 and TRBJ1-6; D call uncertain. There are 14 residues in the CDR3. Trimming took 8 bases from V and 8 from J, leaving 16 bases between them. CDR1 and CDR2 from the germline V gene are MNHEY and SVGEGT. The CDR3 DNA reads TGTGCCAGCGGAACCCTGGCGGGCCATTCACCCCTCCACTTT. The encoded protein is CASGTLAGHSPLHF.

The chain joins TRBV29-1 to TRBJ1-2; 10 nucleotides agree with TRBD1. This CDR3 region has 16 residues. After removal of 0 bases from V and 8 bases from J, the junction contained 12 bases not matched to a gene. The germline CDR1 and CDR2 sequences are SQVTM and ANQGSEA. CDR3: CSVEELRDRGQGGYTF. Written as DNA, the CDR3 is TGCAGCGTTGAAGAGCTCCGAGACAGGGGGCAAGGGGGCTACACCTTC.

This clonotype rates as medium-sized. The chain joins TRBV10-3 to TRBJ2-7; TRBD2 matches 11 bases. The CDR3 covers 15 residues. CDR1 and CDR2 (germline): ENHRY, SYGVKD. J lost 0 bases, V lost 7 bases, and 5 bases had no gene match. CDR3 sequence (DNA): TGTGCCATCACTGGGACTAGCGGAGTCTCCTACGAGCAGTACTTC. It specifies CAITGTSGVSYEQYF.

V and J are TRBV7-9 and TRBJ1-1, with a weak D call TRBD1 (5 bases). V lost 1 base and J 1 base, leaving 16 bases between the germline ends. CDR3 length: 17 residues. Germline lookup yields CDR1 SEHNR and CDR2 FQNEAQ (reference sequence). As DNA, the CDR3 is TGTGCCAGCAGCTTAGGGATTGGGGGGAGGGAGAACACTGAAGCTTTCTTT. Amino acids: CASSLGIGGRENTEAFF.

The gene calls are TRBV9 and TRBJ2-2; the match to TRBD1 covers 8 bases. CDR1 is SGDLS and CDR2 is YYNGEE in the germline V gene. This CDR3 contains 16 residues. The J segment lost 2 bases and the V segment lost 3 bases, leaving 6 bases of the junction unmatched. The CDR3 region has the DNA TGTGCCAGCAGCGAGTGGACAGGGATAAACACCGGGGAGCTGTTTTTT. Its translation: CASSEWTGINTGELFF.

This sequence joins TRBV19 and TRBJ2-7; no clear D. Germline-derived CDR1 and CDR2 are LNHDA and SQIVND (reference sequence). This CDR3 is 15 amino acids long. Trimming left V 9 bases short and J 4 bases short, with 22 bases between. In DNA form, the CDR3 reads TGTGCCAGCAGCTTGACCCAGCCAGGCGATTACGAGCAGTACTTC. Its translation is CASSLTQPGDYEQYF.

About this clonotype: The junction departs from germline at one end; a sequencing error may be responsible. V usage is TRBV28 and J usage is TRBJ1-1; D gene unclear. This CDR3 region has 12 residues. In germline, CDR1 is MDHEN, CDR2 SYDVKM. DNA of the CDR3: TGTGCCAGCAGAGATGCCCGCTTTGAAGCTTCCTTT. Translation gives CASRDARFEASF.

This clonotype has ten or more counts. The rearrangement uses TRBV7-3 and TRBJ2-7; TRBD1 aligns across 12 bases. The length of the CDR3 is 15 residues. The germline V gene has CDR1 SGHTA and CDR2 FQGTGA. V lost 4 bases and J lost 4; bases outside the gene matches: 5. CDR3 sequence (DNA): TGTGCCAGCAGCTCGCAGGGACAGGGGGCGTACGAGCAGTACTTC. It yields the protein CASSSQGQGAYEQYF.

This clonotype was seen at least ten times. This chain links TRBV7-8 with TRBJ1-1; the D is unclear. The CDR3 runs to 14 residues. V gave up 5 bases and J gave up 0 bases, with 10 bases separating them. CDR1 is SGHVS and CDR2 is FQNEAQ in the germline V gene. CDR3 region: CASSAPAVNTEAFF. The CDR3 DNA reads TGTGCCAGCAGCGCGCCGGCGGTGAACACTGAAGCTTTCTTT.

The table lists this clonotype with many counts. The CDR3 nucleotides are TGTGCCATCAGTGAACCAGGGGGCGTAGGCTATGGCTACACCTTC. It specifies CAISEPGGVGYGYTF. This sequence joins TRBV10-3 and TRBJ1-2; 8 bases match TRBD1. The CDR3 is made up of 15 amino acids. Germline-derived CDR1 and CDR2 are ENHRY and SYGVKD. V lost 3 bases, J lost 4 bases, and 7 bases stayed unmatched.

J is TRBJ2-7 and V is TRBV20-1; TRBD2 matches 13 bases. J lost 5 bases, V lost 5 bases, and 9 bases had no gene match. This CDR3 is built from 15 residues. The germline V gene has CDR1 DFQATT and CDR2 SNEGSKA (reference sequence). The CDR3 coding sequence is TGCAGTGCTCCAACCGGGACTAGCGGGACTAACGAGCAGTACTTC. This gives the protein CSAPTGTSGTNEQYF.

The gene calls are TRBV24-1 and TRBJ1-5; D unclear. CDR1 and CDR2 (germline): KGHDR, SFDVKD. The CDR3 is 13 amino acids. V gave up 4 bases and J gave up 0 bases, with 3 bases separating them. DNA of the CDR3: TGTGCCACCAGTGAGAATAGCAATCAGCCCCAGCATTTT. It encodes CATSENSNQPQHF.

The V and J genes are TRBV19 and TRBJ2-7; D perhaps matches TRBD1 (5 bases). The CDR3 has 13 amino acids. The germline V gene encodes CDR1 LNHDA and CDR2 SQIVND (reference sequence). V dropped 7 bases and J dropped 4 bases, with 14 bases sitting between them. The CDR3 nucleotides read TGTGCCAGTACTGGACAAAACCCTTACGAGCAGTACTTC. Its translation: CASTGQNPYEQYF.

The CDR3 here is CASSNGRGLRTDTQYF. The CDR3 nucleotides are TGTGCCAGCAGTAATGGGAGAGGGCTTCGTACAGATACGCAGTATTTT. The chain is built from TRBV2 and TRBJ2-3; TRBD2 might be the D (5 bases). The CDR3 totals 16 residues. V lost 5 bases and J 3 bases, leaving 18 bases between the germline ends. CDR1 SNHLY and CDR2 FYNNEI come from the germline V gene.

This clonotype is labeled as medium-sized. The chain uses TRBV9 and TRBJ2-3, with a possible D match to TRBD1 (5 bases). Germline lookup yields CDR1 SGDLS and CDR2 YYNGEE. Trimming took 3 bases from V and 2 from J, leaving 10 bases between them. This CDR3 has 14 amino acids. The CDR3 DNA follows: TGTGCCAGCAGCGGGACAAGGGACACAGATACGCAGTATTTT. Translated: CASSGTRDTDTQYF.

This clonotype was seen many times. The chain carries TRBV6-5 and TRBJ1-2; no definite D call. Trimming pared 4 bases from V and 4 bases from J, leaving 10 bases between. The CDR3 length is 13 residues. Germline CDR1 is MNHEY and CDR2 is SVGAGI. CDR3 amino acids: CASSSGSSYGYTF. DNA of the CDR3: TGTGCCAGCAGTTCCGGGTCCAGCTATGGCTACACCTTC.

The chain couples TRBV10-3 to TRBJ2-7; D is perhaps TRBD1 (6 bases). Trimming took 4 bases from V and 5 from J, leaving 21 bases between them. The germline gives CDR1 ENHRY, CDR2 SYGVKD. The CDR3 spans 16 residues. The CDR3 region is CAISGAGEIEVHEQYF. The CDR3 region has the DNA TGTGCCATCAGTGGGGCAGGGGAGATAGAGGTGCACGAGCAGTACTTC.

The V gene is TRBV29-1, the J gene TRBJ2-2, with TRBD2 matching 7 bases. Germline lookup yields CDR1 SQVTM and CDR2 ANQGSEA. With V trimmed by 6 bases and J by 12 bases, 16 bases remained unmatched. The CDR3 has 14 amino acids. The chain's CDR3 is CSVQGGTTSEKLFF. CDR3 DNA sequence: TGCAGCGTCCAAGGAGGGACTACCTCTGAGAAGCTGTTTTTT.

The chain combines TRBV15 with TRBJ2-7, with TRBD1 matching 10 bases. Looked up from germline, CDR1 is LNHNV and CDR2 is YYDKDF (reference sequence). Trimming took 5 bases from V and 1 from J; bases not matched to a gene: 17. The CDR3 runs 19 residues. The CDR3 region is CATSSVPPRQGADSYEQYF. In nucleotides, the CDR3 is TGTGCCACCAGCTCAGTTCCCCCCCGACAGGGGGCGGATTCCTACGAGCAGTACTTC.

This clonotype has ten or more counts. The chain recombines TRBV5-1 with TRBJ1-6; a possible D gene is TRBD1 (5 bases). CDR1 and CDR2 from the germline V gene are SGHRS and YFSETQ. The CDR3 covers 16 residues. The V end lost 4 bases, the J end lost 4 bases, and 15 bases lay between the germline ends. CDR3 nucleotides: TGCGCCAGCAGCCAGGGCCAGTATCCGTATAATTCACCCCTCCACTTT. Translation gives CASSQGQYPYNSPLHF. The complete variable domain, with remaining parts taken from reference TRBV5-1 and TRBJ1-6, reads KAGVTQTPRYLIKTRGQQVTLSCSPISGHRSVSWYQQTPGQGLQFLFEYFSETQRNKGNFPGRFSGRQFSNSRSEMNVSTLELGDSALYLCASSQGQYPYNSPLHFGNGTRLTVT.

V and J are TRBV7-2 and TRBJ2-7; tentatively, D is TRBD1 or TRBD2 (5 bases each). CDR3 length: 15 residues. Trimming took off 4 bases at V and 5 bases at J, with 18 bases between the two ends. Germline V gene lookup returns CDR1 SGHTA and CDR2 FQGNSA. CDR3 nucleotides: TGTGCCAGCAGCTCCCTTGGGGGATCTTTAGACGAGCAGTACTTC. Translated: CASSSLGGSLDEQYF.